Each of the 3 T cell receptor beta chains below was sequenced from the same sample in a study of cytomegalovirus exposure and HLA in healthy donors. Amplification used 60 Vbeta primers and 13 Jbeta primers. Sequencing was performed with immunoSEQ multiplex PCR; in TCRdb, only in-frame clones are kept and a portion is missing. Found here are roughly 140,000 clones, about 79% of them singletons; the top ten hold more than 4%. The specimen was PBMCs. The receptors come from a man in his forties in good health and CMV-seropositive.

The chain has TRBV7-8 and TRBJ2-3; the match to TRBD2 covers 8 bases. CDR3 size: 16 residues. V was clipped by 1 base and J by 1 base; unmatched bases: 4. Germline V CDR1 and CDR2: SGHVS, FQNEAQ. DNA of the CDR3: TGTGCCAGCAGCTTAGGTCGGGGGGGCGGCACAGATACGCAGTATTTT. It codes for CASSLGRGGGTDTQYF.

The genes are TRBV5-1 and TRBJ2-7; TRBD1 agrees at 8 bases. The CDR3 is made up of 12 amino acids. From germline, CDR1 is SGHRS and CDR2 YFSETQ. J gave up 11 bases and V 3 bases, and 7 bases lay outside the gene matches. The CDR3 region has the DNA TGCGCCAGCAGCTCCTTGACAGGGGAGGAGTACTTC. Translating gives CASSSLTGEEYF.

The chain has TRBV5-6 and TRBJ1-2, with 7 bases aligning to TRBD1. CDR1 and CDR2 (germline): SGHDT, YYEEEE. J was trimmed by 5 bases and V by 4 bases; bases with no gene match: 8. The CDR3 covers 14 residues. The CDR3 region is CASSKEYRGYGYTF. In DNA form, the CDR3 reads TGTGCCAGCAGCAAGGAGTACAGGGGTTATGGCTACACCTTC.